This entry features one T cell receptor beta chain sequence. Its target is not known. These data come from a study of T cell responses to AZD1222 COVID-19 vaccine. Overall study findings and caveats: CD4 TCRs associated with vaccination spanned spike, dominating at 160-218 and 743-854. There were mostly white British donors and more females than males, and clonal diversity was possibly underestimated. There were repertoire samples only from the period after the peak T cell response. An increase in Spike-specific TCR breadth and depth was observed after two AZD1222 doses.

The CDR3 is 13 amino acids. CDR1 and CDR2 (germline): MGHDK, SYGVNS. The V end was cut by 4 bases, the J end by 7 bases, with 10 bases between. Generated by immunoSEQ multiplex PCR, the TCRdb table keeps only in-frame clones and is missing some. Altogether around 150,000 clones are present, about 92% being singletons, with the ten largest covering 5% to 6.5%. The chain recombines TRBV25-1 with TRBJ2-2; D gene ambiguous. The origin of this receptor is an adult who received the AZD1222 COVID-19 vaccine. The source was peripheral blood, collected 28 days after the second AZD1222 dose. The CDR3: CASSAPYIGELFF. CDR3 bases: TGTGCCAGCAGTGCCCCGTATATCGGGGAGCTGTTTTTT.